This T cell receptor beta chain appears in the sequencing data of a study of blood T cell repertoires in COVID-19. Study at large: From the United States, Italy and Spain came samples of acute and convalescent COVID-19.

Data came from immunoSEQ multiplex PCR; TCRdb stores just in-frame clones and leaves some out. The sample has under 150,000 clones, 87% seen once. The sequenced material came from peripheral blood. This TCR came from a man aged 50-60 years with active COVID-19.

Written as DNA, the CDR3 is TGTGCCAGCTCACCGTACAGGGGGCTGGGAGAGACCCAGTACTTC. It is translated as CASSPYRGLGETQYF. The chain is built from TRBV18 and TRBJ2-5, with 9 bases identical to TRBD1. The CDR3 extends over 15 amino acids. The germline V gene encodes CDR1 KGHSH and CDR2 LQKENI. J lost 4 bases, V lost 3 bases, and 6 bases had no gene match.